This TCR beta chain was recorded in a study of neurological immune-mediated disorders. Ten or more counts support this clonotype. The cDNA came from 5'RACE, which used 10-nucleotide random UMIs. MiXCR, applied by TCRdb to the 5' RACE reads, yields one record per CDR3 protein. The table lists about 30,000 distinct CDR3 sequences, approximately 6% of them singletons. V was pared by 8 bases and J by 2 bases, with 20 bases between. The length of the CDR3 is 16 residues. Per the germline V gene, CDR1 is LGHNA and CDR2 is YSLEER. V and J are TRBV4-3 and TRBJ2-3, with a possible D match to TRBD2 (5 bases). The material sequenced was CD4+ T cells from blood. The sequence derives from a woman aged 50 to 60 in good health. The CDR3 sequence is CASSALAGDFTDTQYF. The CDR3 nucleotides read TGCGCCAGCTCGGCTTTGGCGGGTGATTTCACAGATACGCAGTATTTT.